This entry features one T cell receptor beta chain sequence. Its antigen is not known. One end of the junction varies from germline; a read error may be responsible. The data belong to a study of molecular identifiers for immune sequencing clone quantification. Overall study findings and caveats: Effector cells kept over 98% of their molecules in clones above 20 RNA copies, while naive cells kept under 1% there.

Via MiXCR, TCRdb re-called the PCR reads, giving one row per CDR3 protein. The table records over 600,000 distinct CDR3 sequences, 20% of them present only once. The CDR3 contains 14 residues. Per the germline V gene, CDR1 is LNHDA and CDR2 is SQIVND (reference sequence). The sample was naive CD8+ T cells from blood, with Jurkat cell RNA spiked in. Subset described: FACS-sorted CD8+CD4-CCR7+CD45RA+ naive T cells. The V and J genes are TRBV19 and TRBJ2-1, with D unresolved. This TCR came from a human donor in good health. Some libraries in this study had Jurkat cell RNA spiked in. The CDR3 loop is CAGREWGNEGEQFF. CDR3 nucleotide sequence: TGTGCCGGTAGAGAGTGGGGTAATGAAGGTGAGCAGTTCTTC.